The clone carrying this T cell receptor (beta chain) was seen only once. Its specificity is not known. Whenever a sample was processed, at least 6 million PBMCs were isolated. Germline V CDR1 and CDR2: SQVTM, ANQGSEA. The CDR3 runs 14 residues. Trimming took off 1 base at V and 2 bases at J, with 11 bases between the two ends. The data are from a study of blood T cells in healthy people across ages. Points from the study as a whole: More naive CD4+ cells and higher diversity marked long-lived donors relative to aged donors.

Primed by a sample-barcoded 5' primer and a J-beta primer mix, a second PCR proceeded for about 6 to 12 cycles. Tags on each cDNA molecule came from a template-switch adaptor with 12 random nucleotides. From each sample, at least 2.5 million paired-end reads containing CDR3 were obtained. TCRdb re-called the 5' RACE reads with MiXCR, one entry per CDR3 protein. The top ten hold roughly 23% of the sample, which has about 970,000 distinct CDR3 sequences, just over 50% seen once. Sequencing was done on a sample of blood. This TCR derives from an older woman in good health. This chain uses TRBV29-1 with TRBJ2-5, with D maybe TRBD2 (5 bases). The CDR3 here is CSVEGGAGQETQYF. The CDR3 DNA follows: TGCAGCGTTGAAGGGGGAGCCGGGCAAGAGACCCAGTACTTC.